This entry lists 16 T cell receptor beta chains sequenced from one sample in a study of blood T cell repertoires in COVID-19 (dated by TCRdb to 2018 to 2021). Library preparation employed the immunoSEQ multiplex PCR assay. This immuneACCESS table, as held by TCRdb, lists in-frame sequences with V and J called but not all clones. Of the missing ones, under half trace to an unresolved V gene in checked studies; the others have no known cause. Across this sample there are about 130,000 clones, with approximately 82% seen only once. Of the sample, about 10% falls within the top ten clones. The specimen was peripheral blood. These receptor sequences come from a man in his sixties with acute or convalescent COVID-19.

In its sample, this clone was seen a few times. The chain recombines TRBV28 with TRBJ1-2; the D gene is possibly TRBD1 (5 bases). This CDR3 is 13 amino acids long. V lost 8 bases and J 4 bases, leaving 14 bases between the germline ends. CDR1 and CDR2 (germline): MDHEN, SYDVKM. The CDR3 region has the DNA TGTGCCAGCTTGAGCGGGGCCGGCTATGGCTACACCTTC. Translated: CASLSGAGYGYTF.

The chain recombines TRBV5-5 with TRBJ2-5; D is perhaps TRBD1 (5 bases). The CDR3 sequence is 16 residues long. Germline V CDR1 and CDR2: SGHKS, YYEKEE (reference sequence). Trimming took off 0 bases at V and 7 bases at J, with 19 bases between the two ends. The CDR3 sequence: CASSLAEGHGPGTQYF. The DNA for the CDR3 is TGTGCCAGCAGCTTGGCCGAAGGACACGGGCCGGGGACCCAGTACTTC. Using reference TRBV5-5 and TRBJ2-5 for the parts outside the CDR3, the full variable domain is DAGVTQSPTHLIKTRGQQVTLRCSPISGHKSVSWYQQVLGQGPQFIFQYYEKEERGRGNFPDRFSARQFPNYSSELNVNALLLGDSALYLCASSLAEGHGPGTQYFGPGTRLLVL.

This clone was recorded once. The genes are TRBV6-4 and TRBJ2-2; TRBD2 is a possible D gene (6 bases). This CDR3 has 14 amino acids. Germline V gene lookup returns CDR1 MRHNA and CDR2 SNTAGT. The V end lost 8 bases, the J end lost 1 base, and 11 bases lay between the germline ends. The CDR3: CASRSGWNTGELFF. DNA for the CDR3: TGTGCCAGCCGTAGCGGTTGGAACACCGGGGAGCTGTTTTTT.

The chain combines TRBV18 with TRBJ2-2; 14 bases line up with TRBD2. The V segment lost 3 bases and the J segment 7 bases; nucleotides outside the gene matches: 1. From germline, CDR1 is KGHSH and CDR2 LQKENI. This CDR3 has 15 residues. CDR3 coding DNA: TGTGCCAGCTCACCGGGACTAGCGGGAGTCGGGGAGCTGTTTTTT. Encoded protein: CASSPGLAGVGELFF.

The genes are TRBV6-5 and TRBJ2-7; 7 bases map to TRBD2. V gave up 10 bases and J gave up 0 bases; unmatched junction bases: 6. CDR3 size: 13 residues. Germline V lookup: CDR1 MNHEY, CDR2 SVGAGI. CDR3 region: CAILSGFSYEQYF. Written as DNA, the CDR3 is TGTGCCATTCTTAGCGGGTTCTCCTACGAGCAGTACTTC.

The chain couples TRBV9 to TRBJ1-3, with D maybe TRBD1 (5 bases). Germline V gene sequence: CDR1 SGDLS, CDR2 YYNGEE. The CDR3 is 15 residues long. V shed 0 bases and J shed 0 bases, with 7 bases lying between them. The DNA of the CDR3 is TGTGCCAGCAGCGTAGGGCAGGGCTCTGGAAACACCATATATTTT. Its protein product is CASSVGQGSGNTIYF.

V usage is TRBV3-1 (or the pseudogene TRBV3-2) and J usage is TRBJ1-3; D gene uncertain. This CDR3 has 12 amino acids. The V end was cut by 4 bases, the J end by 7 bases, with 8 bases between. Looked up from germline, CDR1 is LGHDT and CDR2 is YNNKEL (reference sequence). The CDR3 DNA sequence: TGTGCCAGCAGCCTGTCAGCGAACACCATATATTTT. Encoded protein: CASSLSANTIYF.

This clone was picked up one time. The rearrangement joins TRBV30 to TRBJ1-5, with a weak D call TRBD1 (6 bases). There are 14 residues in the CDR3. Trimming took 3 bases from V and 4 from J, leaving 13 bases between them. CDR1 is GTSNPN and CDR2 is SVGIG in the germline V gene (reference sequence). CDR3 sequence reads: CAWRIRGVNQPQHF. CDR3 coding DNA: TGTGCCTGGAGGATCAGGGGAGTTAATCAGCCCCAGCATTTT.

This clone appeared a single time. The V call is TRBV6-1, the J call TRBJ2-1; TRBD2 agrees at 7 bases. CDR1 and CDR2 from the germline V gene are MNHNS and SASEGT. The CDR3 loop spans 14 amino acids. The ends lost 3 bases at V and 7 bases at J; junction bases unmatched: 6. The CDR3, as DNA: TGTGCCAGCAGTGACCCCGGGGGGTGGAATGAGCAGTTCTTC. Translating gives CASSDPGGWNEQFF.

This chain joins TRBV7-2 and TRBJ2-7, with D perhaps matching TRBD2 (6 bases). CDR1 and CDR2 from the germline V gene are SGHTA and FQGNSA. The CDR3 is 14 amino acids. The V and J ends lost 4 bases and 5 bases respectively, with 15 bases between them. CDR3 in DNA: TGTGCCAGCAGCTCTCGGACTACTCGACACGAGCAGTACTTC. Translated: CASSSRTTRHEQYF. The full variable domain, completed using reference TRBV7-2 and TRBJ2-7, is GAGVSQSPSNKVTEKGKDVELRCDPISGHTALYWYRQSLGQGLEFLIYFQGNSAPDKSGLPSDRFSAERTGGSVSTLTIQRTQQEDSAVYLCASSSRTTRHEQYFGPGTRLTVT.

This chain joins TRBV6-4 and TRBJ2-1, with 7 bases fitting TRBD2. V gave up 0 bases and J gave up 8 bases; unmatched junction bases: 10. The CDR3 consists of 16 residues. Germline V lookup: CDR1 MRHNA, CDR2 SNTAGT. The chain's CDR3 is CASSDSSGGGRDEQFF. The CDR3 DNA reads as TGTGCCAGCAGTGACTCGAGTGGGGGGGGAAGGGATGAGCAGTTCTTC.

Note on this clone: An end of the junction differs from the germline gene, which may be a read error. The chain joins TRBV28 to TRBJ2-7; 7 nucleotides align to TRBD1. This CDR3 spans 12 amino acids. Germline V gives CDR1 MDHEN, CDR2 SYDVKM. The CDR3 sequence is CASSTGARGLGF. The CDR3 DNA sequence: TGTGCCAGCAGTACAGGGGCCCGTGGGCTAGGCTTC.

The rearrangement uses TRBV30 and TRBJ1-2; 7 positions match TRBD1. Germline CDR1 GTSNPN, CDR2 SVGIG (reference sequence). Unmatched junction bases numbered 7, after V lost 1 base and J lost 8 bases. This CDR3 comprises 13 residues. The CDR3 DNA reads TGTGCCTGGAGTGGTACAGGGGAAGGAGGCTACACCTTC. Amino acids: CAWSGTGEGGYTF.

The chain recombines TRBV5-1 with TRBJ2-2; weak D call: TRBD2 (5 bases). The CDR3 spans 15 residues. The V and J ends lost 2 bases and 7 bases respectively, with 15 bases between them. Germline lookup yields CDR1 SGHRS and CDR2 YFSETQ. This CDR3 reads CASSFSTSSGGELFF. CDR3 in DNA: TGCGCCAGCAGCTTCTCTACTAGTTCGGGCGGGGAGCTGTTTTTT.

This chain links TRBV7-2 with TRBJ2-7; tentative D call: TRBD1 (6 bases). V lost 5 bases and J lost 3, with 14 bases in between. This CDR3 is built from 14 residues. Germline CDR1 and CDR2: SGHTA and FQGNSA. CDR3 DNA: TGTGCCAGCAGCCCATCGACAGGTTTCTACGAGCAGTACTTC. Its protein is CASSPSTGFYEQYF.

The rearrangement links TRBV6-5 to TRBJ2-3, with 7 bases aligning to TRBD2. Per the germline V gene, CDR1 is MNHEY and CDR2 is SVGAGI. The CDR3 is made up of 13 amino acids. CDR3 coding DNA: TGTGCGTGTGCCCAGCGGGGAACAGATACGCAGTATTTT. It specifies CACAQRGTDTQYF.